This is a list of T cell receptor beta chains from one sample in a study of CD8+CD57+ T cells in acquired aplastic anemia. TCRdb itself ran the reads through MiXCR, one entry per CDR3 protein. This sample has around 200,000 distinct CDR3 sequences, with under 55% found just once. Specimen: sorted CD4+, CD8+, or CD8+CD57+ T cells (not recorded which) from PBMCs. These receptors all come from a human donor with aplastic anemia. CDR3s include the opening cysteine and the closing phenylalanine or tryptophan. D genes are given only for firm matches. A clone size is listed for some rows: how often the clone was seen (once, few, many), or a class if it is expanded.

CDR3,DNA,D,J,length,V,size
CATSDLRNTNTGELFF,TGTGCCACCAGTGACCTCAGGAATACAAACACCGGGGAGCTGTTTTTT,-,TRBJ2-2,16,TRBV24-1,-
CASSASGGGGTQYF,TGTGCCAGCAGCGCTTCAGGGGGAGGAGGGACCCAGTACTTC,-,TRBJ2-5,14,TRBV7-2,few
CASSTYRSSYNSPLHF,TGTGCCAGCAGTACATACAGGAGCTCCTATAATTCACCCCTCCACTTT,-,TRBJ1-6,16,TRBV27,few
CASSLYQGTEAFF,TGTGCCAGCAGCTTATATCAGGGCACTGAAGCTTTCTTT,-,TRBJ1-1,13,TRBV7-3,many
CSTSGQGGTEAFF,TGCAGTACCTCCGGACAGGGGGGGACTGAAGCTTTCTTT,TRBD1,TRBJ1-1,13,TRBV20-1,-
CASTTLGQGDNYTF,TGTGCCAGCACCACCTTGGGGCAGGGGGACAACTACACCTTC,TRBD1,TRBJ1-2,14,TRBV27,-
CASSEILRKQYF,TGCGCCAGCAGTGAGATCCTAAGGAAGCAGTACTTC,-,TRBJ2-7,12,TRBV10-2,-
CASSFGLAGGTDTQYF,TGTGCCAGCAGTTTCGGCTTAGCGGGGGGCACAGATACGCAGTATTTT,TRBD2,TRBJ2-3,16,TRBV12-3/TRBV12-4,-
CASIPTTANYGYTF,TGTGCCAGCATCCCTACGACAGCTAACTATGGCTACACCTTC,-,TRBJ1-2,14,TRBV2,-
CAWSVRRVAGNTIYF,TGTGCCTGGAGTGTAAGGCGCGTAGCTGGAAACACCATATATTTT,-,TRBJ1-3,15,TRBV30,-